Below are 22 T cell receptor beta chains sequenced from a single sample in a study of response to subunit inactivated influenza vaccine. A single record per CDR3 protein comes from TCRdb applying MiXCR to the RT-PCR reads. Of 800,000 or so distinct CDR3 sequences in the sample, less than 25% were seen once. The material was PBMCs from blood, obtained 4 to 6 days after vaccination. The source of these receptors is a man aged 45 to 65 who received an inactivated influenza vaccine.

The CDR3 loop reads CASSLGARIGEQYF. The CDR3 DNA follows: TGTGCCAGCAGCTTGGGGGCCCGAATAGGTGAGCAGTACTTC. The rearrangement links TRBV7-6 to TRBJ2-7; tentatively, D is TRBD1 (6 bases). The CDR3 runs to 14 residues. V gave up 3 bases and J gave up 7 bases, with 16 bases separating them. CDR1 SGHVS and CDR2 FNYEAQ come from the germline V gene. Variable domain in full (rest from reference TRBV7-6 and TRBJ2-7): GAGVSQSPRYKVTKRGQDVALRCDPISGHVSLYWYRQALGQGPEFLTYFNYEAQQDKSGLPNDRFSAERPEGSISTLTIQRTEQRDSAMYRCASSLGARIGEQYFGPGTRLTVT.

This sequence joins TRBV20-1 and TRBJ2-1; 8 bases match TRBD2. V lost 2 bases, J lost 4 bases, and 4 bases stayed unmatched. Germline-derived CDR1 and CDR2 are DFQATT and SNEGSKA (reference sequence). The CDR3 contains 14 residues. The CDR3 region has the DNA TGCAGTGCTAGAAGACTAGCGCATTACAATGAGCAGTTCTTC. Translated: CSARRLAHYNEQFF.

The CDR3 is CATSSYVYESYSNQPQHF. CDR3 coding DNA: TGTGCCACCAGTAGTTATGTTTATGAATCCTATAGCAATCAGCCCCAGCATTTT. The rearrangement uses TRBV24-1 and TRBJ1-5; no firm D call. Germline V gene sequence: CDR1 KGHDR, CDR2 SFDVKD. The CDR3 contains 18 residues. V shed 6 bases and J shed 0 bases, with 20 bases lying between them.

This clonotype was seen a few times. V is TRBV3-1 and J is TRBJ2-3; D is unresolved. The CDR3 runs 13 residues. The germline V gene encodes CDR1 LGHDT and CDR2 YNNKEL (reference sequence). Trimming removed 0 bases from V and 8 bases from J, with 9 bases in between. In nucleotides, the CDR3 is TGTGCCAGCAGCCAAGAGGGTAGAGGTACGCAGTATTTT. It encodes CASSQEGRGTQYF.

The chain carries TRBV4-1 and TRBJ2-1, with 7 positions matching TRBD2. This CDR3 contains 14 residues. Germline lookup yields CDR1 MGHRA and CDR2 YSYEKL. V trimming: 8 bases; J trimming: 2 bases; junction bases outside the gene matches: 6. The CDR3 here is CASEPAGTYNEQFF. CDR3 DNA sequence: TGCGCCAGCGAACCAGCGGGGACCTACAATGAGCAGTTCTTC.

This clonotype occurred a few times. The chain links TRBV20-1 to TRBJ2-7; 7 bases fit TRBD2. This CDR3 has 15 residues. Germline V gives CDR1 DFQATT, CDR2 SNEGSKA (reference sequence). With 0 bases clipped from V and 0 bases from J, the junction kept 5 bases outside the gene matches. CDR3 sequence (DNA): TGCAGTGCTAGAGATGGGAGGGGTGGCTCCTACGAGCAGTACTTC. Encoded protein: CSARDGRGGSYEQYF.

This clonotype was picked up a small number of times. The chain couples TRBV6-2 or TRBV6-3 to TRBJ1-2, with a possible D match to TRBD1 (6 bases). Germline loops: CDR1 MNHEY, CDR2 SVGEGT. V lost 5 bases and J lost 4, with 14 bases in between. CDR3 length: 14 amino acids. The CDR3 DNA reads TGTGCCAGCAGTCAGACCGGGACAAGCTATGGCTACACCTTC. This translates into CASSQTGTSYGYTF.

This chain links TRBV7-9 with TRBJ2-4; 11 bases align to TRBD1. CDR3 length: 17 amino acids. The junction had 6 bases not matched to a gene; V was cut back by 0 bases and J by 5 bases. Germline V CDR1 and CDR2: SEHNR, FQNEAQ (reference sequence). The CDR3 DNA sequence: TGTGCCAGCAGCTTAGCGCGCCGGACAGGGGGCGAAAACATTCAGTACTTC. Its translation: CASSLARRTGGENIQYF. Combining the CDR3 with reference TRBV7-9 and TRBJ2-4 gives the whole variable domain DTGVSQNPRHKITKRGQNVTFRCDPISEHNRLYWYRQTLGQGPEFLTYFQNEAQLEKSRLLSDRFSAERPKGSFSTLEIQRTEQGDSAMYLCASSLARRTGGENIQYFGAGTRLSVL.

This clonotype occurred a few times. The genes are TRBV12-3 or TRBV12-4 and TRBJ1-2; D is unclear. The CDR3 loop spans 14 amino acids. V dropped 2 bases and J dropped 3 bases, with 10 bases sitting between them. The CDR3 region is CASSLTREYYGYTF. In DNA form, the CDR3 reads TGTGCCAGCAGTTTAACTCGGGAATACTATGGCTACACCTTC.

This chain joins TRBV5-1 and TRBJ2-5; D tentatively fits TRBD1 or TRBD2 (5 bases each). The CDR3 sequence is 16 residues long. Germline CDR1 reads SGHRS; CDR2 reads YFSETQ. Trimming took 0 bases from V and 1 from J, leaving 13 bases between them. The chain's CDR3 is CASSLDGGRGQETQYF. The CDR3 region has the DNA TGCGCCAGCAGCTTGGATGGGGGAAGGGGCCAAGAGACCCAGTACTTC. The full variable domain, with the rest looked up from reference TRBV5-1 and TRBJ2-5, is KAGVTQTPRYLIKTRGQQVTLSCSPISGHRSVSWYQQTPGQGLQFLFEYFSETQRNKGNFPGRFSGRQFSNSRSEMNVSTLELGDSALYLCASSLDGGRGQETQYFGPGTRLLVL.

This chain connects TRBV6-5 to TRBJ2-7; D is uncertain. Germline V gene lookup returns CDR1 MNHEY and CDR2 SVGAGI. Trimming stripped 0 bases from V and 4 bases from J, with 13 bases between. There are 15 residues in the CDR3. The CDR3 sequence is CASSYSTSRLYEQYF. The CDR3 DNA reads TGTGCCAGCAGTTACTCGACAAGCAGGCTATACGAGCAGTACTTC.

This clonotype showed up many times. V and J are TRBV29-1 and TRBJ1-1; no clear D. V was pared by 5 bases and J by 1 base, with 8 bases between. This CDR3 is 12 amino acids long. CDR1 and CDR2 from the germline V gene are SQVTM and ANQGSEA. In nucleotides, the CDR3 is TGCAGCGTTATCGCCGAGAACACTGAAGCTTTCTTT. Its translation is CSVIAENTEAFF.

CDR3: CASSTGLAGGTDTQYF. The CDR3 nucleotides read TGTGCCAGCAGTACCGGACTAGCGGGTGGCACAGATACGCAGTATTTT. The V call is TRBV6-5, the J call TRBJ2-3, with 11 bases lining up with TRBD2. This CDR3 is 16 amino acids long. J was trimmed by 1 base and V by 5 bases; bases with no gene match: 5. CDR1 is MNHEY, CDR2 SVGAGI, per germline.

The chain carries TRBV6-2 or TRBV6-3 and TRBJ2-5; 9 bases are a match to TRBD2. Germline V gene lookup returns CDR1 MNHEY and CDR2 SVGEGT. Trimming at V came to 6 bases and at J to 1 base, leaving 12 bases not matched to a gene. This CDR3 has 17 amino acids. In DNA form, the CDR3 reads TGTGCCAGCAGCCGCCCGACTAGCGGAGCCTCCCAAGAGACCCAGTACTTC. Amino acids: CASSRPTSGASQETQYF.

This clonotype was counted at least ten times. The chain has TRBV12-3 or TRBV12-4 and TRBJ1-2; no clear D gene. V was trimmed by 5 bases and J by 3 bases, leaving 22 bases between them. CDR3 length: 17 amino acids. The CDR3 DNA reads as TGTGCCAGCAGTGATTCTTGGGGAACCTTATGGGACTATGGCTACACCTTC. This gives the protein CASSDSWGTLWDYGYTF.

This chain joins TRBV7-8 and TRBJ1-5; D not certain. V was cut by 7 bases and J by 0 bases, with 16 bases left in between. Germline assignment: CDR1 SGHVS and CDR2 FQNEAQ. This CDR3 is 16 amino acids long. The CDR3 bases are TGTGCCAGCACCGCCTCTGTCTTCTATAGCAATCAGCCCCAGCATTTT. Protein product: CASTASVFYSNQPQHF. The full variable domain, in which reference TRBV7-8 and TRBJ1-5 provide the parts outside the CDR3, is GAGVSQSPRYKVAKRGQDVALRCDPISGHVSLFWYQQALGQGPEFLTYFQNEAQLDKSGLPSDRFFAERPEGSVSTLKIQRTQQEDSAVYLCASTASVFYSNQPQHFGDGTRLSIL.

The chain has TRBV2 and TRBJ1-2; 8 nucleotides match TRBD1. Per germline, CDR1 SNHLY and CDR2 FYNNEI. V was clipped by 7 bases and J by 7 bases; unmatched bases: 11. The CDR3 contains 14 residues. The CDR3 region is CASTQDRDTAGYTF. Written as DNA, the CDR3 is TGTGCCAGCACCCAGGACAGGGATACTGCTGGCTACACCTTC.

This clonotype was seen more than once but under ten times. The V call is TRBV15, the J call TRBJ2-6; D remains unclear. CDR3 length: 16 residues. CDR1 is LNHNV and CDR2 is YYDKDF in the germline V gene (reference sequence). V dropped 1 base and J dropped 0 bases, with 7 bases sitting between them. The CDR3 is CATSRGILSGANVLTF. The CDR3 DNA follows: TGTGCCACCAGCAGAGGTATCCTCTCTGGGGCCAACGTCCTGACTTTC.

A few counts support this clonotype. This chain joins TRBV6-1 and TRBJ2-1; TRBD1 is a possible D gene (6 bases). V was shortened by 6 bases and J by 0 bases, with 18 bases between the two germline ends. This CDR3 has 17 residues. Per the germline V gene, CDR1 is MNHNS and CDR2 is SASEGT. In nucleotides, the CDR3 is TGTGCCAGCAGCCGAGTTGGAAGGACAGTCTCCTACAATGAGCAGTTCTTC. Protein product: CASSRVGRTVSYNEQFF.

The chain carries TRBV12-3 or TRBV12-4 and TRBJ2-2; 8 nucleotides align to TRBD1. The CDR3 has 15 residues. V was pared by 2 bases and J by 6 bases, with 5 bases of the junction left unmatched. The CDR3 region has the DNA TGTGCCAGCAGTTTACAGGGGGCGATAGCCGGGGAGCTGTTTTTT. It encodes CASSLQGAIAGELFF.

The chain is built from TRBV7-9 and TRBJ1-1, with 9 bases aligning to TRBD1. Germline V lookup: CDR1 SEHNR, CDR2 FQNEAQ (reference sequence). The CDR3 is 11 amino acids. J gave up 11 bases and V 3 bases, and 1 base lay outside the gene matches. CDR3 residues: CASSFGTGAFF. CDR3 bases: TGTGCCAGCAGCTTCGGGACAGGGGCTTTCTTT. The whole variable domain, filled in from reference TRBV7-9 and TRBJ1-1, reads DTGVSQNPRHKITKRGQNVTFRCDPISEHNRLYWYRQTLGQGPEFLTYFQNEAQLEKSRLLSDRFSAERPKGSFSTLEIQRTEQGDSAMYLCASSFGTGAFFGQGTRLTVV.

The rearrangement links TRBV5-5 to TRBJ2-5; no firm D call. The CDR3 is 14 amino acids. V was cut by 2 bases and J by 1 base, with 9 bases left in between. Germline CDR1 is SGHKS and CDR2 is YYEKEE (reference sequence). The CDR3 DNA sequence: TGTGCCAGCAGCTTTCGGGCACTCCAAGAGACCCAGTACTTC. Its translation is CASSFRALQETQYF.